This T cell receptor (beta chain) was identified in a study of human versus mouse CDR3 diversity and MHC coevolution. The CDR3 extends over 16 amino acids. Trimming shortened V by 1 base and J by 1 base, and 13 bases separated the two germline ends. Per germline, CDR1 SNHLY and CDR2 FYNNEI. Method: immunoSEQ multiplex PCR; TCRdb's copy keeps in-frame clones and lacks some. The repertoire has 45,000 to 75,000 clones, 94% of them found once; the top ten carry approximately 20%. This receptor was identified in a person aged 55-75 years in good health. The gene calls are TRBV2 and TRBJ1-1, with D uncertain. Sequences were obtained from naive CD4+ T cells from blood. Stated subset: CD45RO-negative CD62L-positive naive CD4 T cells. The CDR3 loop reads CASSEDRPGRNTEAFF. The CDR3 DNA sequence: TGTGCCAGCAGTGAAGATCGACCAGGCAGGAACACTGAAGCTTTCTTT.